The clone carrying this TCR beta chain was picked up a small number of times. No antigen is known for it. Using constant-segment primers, 5'RACE produced TCR alpha and TCR beta cDNA libraries carrying sample barcodes and UMIs. Each CDR3 protein is one row after TCRdb ran MiXCR on the 5' RACE reads. The sample consists of around 300,000 distinct CDR3 sequences, approximately 19% of them appearing once. The record originates from a study of T-cell memory formation after mild COVID-19. General study results and limits: The authors did not confirm SARS-CoV-2 specificity of second-wave clones peaking day 37. Some SARS-CoV-2-responding clones were already detected in memory before infection.

The CDR3 contains 16 residues. CDR1 and CDR2 (germline): SGHVS, FQNEAQ. Between the trimmed V and J ends, which lost 0 bases and 5 bases, there was a span of 16 bases. This TCR came from a man between 18 and 35 years old who had mild COVID-19 (a few samples of this study predate the infection). Cell type and time point are not known. The chain carries TRBV7-8 and TRBJ2-5, with D possibly being TRBD1 or TRBD2 (6 bases each). Sequencing was carried out using PBMCs or a T cell subset sorted from them (not recorded which). The CDR3 DNA is TGTGCCAGCAGCTTAGCCAGAGGGGGGCTCAGGGAGACCCAGTACTTC. The encoded protein is CASSLARGGLRETQYF.